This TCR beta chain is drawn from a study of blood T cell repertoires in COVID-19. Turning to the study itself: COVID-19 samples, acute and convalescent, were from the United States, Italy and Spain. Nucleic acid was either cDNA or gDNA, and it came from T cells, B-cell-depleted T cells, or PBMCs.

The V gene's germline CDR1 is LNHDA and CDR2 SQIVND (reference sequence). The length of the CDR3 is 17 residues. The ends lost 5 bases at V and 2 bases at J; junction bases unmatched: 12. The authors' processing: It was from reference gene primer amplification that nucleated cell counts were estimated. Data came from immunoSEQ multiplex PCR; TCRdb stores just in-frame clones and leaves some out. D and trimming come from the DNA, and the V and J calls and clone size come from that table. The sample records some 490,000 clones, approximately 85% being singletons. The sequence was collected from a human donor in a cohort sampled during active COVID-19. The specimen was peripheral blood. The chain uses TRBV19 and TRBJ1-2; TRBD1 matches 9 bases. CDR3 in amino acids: CASSRDPGTGRNYGYTF. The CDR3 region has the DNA TGTGCCAGTAGTCGAGACCCCGGGACAGGGAGGAACTATGGCTACACCTTC. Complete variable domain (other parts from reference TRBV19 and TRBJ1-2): DGGITQSPKYLFRKEGQNVTLSCEQNLNHDAMYWYRQDPGQGLRLIYYSQIVNDFQKGDIAEGYSVSREKKESFPLTVTSAQKNPTAFYLCASSRDPGTGRNYGYTFGSGTRLTVV.